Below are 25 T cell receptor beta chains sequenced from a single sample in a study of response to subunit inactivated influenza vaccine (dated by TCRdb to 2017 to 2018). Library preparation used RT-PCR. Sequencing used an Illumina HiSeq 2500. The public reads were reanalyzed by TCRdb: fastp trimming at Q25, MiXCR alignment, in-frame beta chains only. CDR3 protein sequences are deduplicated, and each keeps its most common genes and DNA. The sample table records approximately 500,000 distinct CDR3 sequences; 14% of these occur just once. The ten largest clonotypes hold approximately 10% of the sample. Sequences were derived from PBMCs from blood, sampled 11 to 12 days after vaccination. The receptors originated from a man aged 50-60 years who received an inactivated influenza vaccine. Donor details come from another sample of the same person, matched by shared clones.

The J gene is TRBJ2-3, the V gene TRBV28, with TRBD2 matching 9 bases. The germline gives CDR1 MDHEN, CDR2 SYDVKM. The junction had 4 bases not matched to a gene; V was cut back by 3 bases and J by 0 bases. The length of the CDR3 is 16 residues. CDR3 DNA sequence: TGTGCCAGCAGTTTGGTCAGCGGGAGGAGCACAGATACGCAGTATTTT. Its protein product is CASSLVSGRSTDTQYF. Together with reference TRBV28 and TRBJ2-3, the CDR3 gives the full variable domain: DVKVTQSSRYLVKRTGEKVFLECVQDMDHENMFWYRQDPGLGLRLIYFSYDVKMKEKGDIPEGYSVSREKKERFSLILESASTNQTSMYLCASSLVSGRSTDTQYFGPGTRLTVL.

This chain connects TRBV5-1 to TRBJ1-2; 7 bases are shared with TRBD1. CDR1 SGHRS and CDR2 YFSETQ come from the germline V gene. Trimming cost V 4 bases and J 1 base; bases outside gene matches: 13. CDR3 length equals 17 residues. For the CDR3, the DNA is TGCGCCAGCAGCGGACGGACAGGTTATGCGCGTAACTATGGCTACACCTTC. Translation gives CASSGRTGYARNYGYTF.

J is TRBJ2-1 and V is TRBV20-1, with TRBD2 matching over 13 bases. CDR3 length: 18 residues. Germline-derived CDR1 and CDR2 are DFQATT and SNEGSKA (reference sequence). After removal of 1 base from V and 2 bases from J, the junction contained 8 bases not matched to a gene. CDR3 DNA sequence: TGCAGTGCTAGAGGTCCGGGACTAGCGGGGAGAGCCTACAATGAGCAGTTCTTC. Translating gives CSARGPGLAGRAYNEQFF.

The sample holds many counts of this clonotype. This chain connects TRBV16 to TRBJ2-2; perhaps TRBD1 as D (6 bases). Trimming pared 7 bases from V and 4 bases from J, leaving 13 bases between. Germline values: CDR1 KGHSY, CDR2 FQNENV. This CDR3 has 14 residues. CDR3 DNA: TGTGCCAGCACGCCCACAGGGACCACCGGGGAGCTGTTTTTT. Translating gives CASTPTGTTGELFF.

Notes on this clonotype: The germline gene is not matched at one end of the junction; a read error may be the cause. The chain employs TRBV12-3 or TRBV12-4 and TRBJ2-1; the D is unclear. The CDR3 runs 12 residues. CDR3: CAGSFPRNEQFF. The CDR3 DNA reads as TGTGCCGGCAGTTTTCCTAGGAATGAGCAGTTCTTC.

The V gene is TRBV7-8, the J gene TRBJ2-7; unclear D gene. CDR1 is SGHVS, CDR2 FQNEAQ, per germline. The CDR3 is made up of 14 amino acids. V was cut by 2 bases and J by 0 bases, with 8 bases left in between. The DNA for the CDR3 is TGTGCCAGCAGCTTAAGAAGGGCCTCCTACGAGCAGTACTTC. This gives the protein CASSLRRASYEQYF.

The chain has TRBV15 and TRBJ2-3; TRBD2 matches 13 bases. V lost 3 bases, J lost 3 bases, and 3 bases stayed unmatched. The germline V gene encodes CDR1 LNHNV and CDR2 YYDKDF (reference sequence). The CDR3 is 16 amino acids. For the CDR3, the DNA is TGTGCCACCAGCAGGGGGACTAGCGGGGTGACAGATACGCAGTATTTT. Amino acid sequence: CATSRGTSGVTDTQYF.

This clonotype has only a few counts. The DNA of the CDR3 is TGTGCCAGCAGCCAGCCAATGGGGACCCAGTACTTC. It specifies CASSQPMGTQYF. The chain is built from TRBV14 and TRBJ2-5; D is unclear. Trimming took off 3 bases at V and 7 bases at J, with 9 bases between the two ends. The germline V gene encodes CDR1 SGHDN and CDR2 FVKESK. CDR3 size: 12 residues.

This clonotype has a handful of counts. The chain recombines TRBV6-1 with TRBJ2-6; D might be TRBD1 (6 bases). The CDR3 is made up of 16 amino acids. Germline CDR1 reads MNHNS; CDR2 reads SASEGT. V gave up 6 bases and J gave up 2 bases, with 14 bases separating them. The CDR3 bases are TGTGCCAGCAGCCCAACAGGGCAGACTGGGGCCAACGTCCTGACTTTC. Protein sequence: CASSPTGQTGANVLTF.

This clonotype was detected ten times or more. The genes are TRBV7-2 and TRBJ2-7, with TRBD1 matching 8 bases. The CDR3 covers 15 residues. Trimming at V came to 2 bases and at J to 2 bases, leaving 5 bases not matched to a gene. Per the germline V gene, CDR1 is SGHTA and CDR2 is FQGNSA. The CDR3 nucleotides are TGTGCCAGCAGCTTAAGGATGACAGGGGCCTACGAGCAGTACTTC. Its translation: CASSLRMTGAYEQYF.

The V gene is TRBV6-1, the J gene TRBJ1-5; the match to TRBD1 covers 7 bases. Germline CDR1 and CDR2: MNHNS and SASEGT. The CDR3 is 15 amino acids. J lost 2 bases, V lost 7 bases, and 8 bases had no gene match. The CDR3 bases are TGTGCCAGCACCACCACAGGGGCAGGCAATCAGCCCCAGCATTTT. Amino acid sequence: CASTTTGAGNQPQHF.

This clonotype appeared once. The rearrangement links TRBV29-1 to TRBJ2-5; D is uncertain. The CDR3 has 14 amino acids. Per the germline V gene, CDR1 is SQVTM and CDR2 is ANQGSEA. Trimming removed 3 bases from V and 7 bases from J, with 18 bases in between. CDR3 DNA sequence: TGCAGCGTTGATCGTCAGCCAGGCTCAGGGACCCAGTACTTC. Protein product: CSVDRQPGSGTQYF.

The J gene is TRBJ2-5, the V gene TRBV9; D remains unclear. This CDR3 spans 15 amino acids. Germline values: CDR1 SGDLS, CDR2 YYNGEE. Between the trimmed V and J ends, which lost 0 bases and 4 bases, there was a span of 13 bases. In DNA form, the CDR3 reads TGTGCCAGCAGCGTAGAGGACGGTACGAGAGAGACCCAGTACTTC. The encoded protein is CASSVEDGTRETQYF.

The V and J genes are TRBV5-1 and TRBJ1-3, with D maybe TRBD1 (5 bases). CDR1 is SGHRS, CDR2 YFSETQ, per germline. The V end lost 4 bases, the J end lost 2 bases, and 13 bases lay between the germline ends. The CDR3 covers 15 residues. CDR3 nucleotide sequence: TGCGCCAGCAGCCAGGGACCAGAAGCTGGAAACACCATATATTTT. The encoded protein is CASSQGPEAGNTIYF.

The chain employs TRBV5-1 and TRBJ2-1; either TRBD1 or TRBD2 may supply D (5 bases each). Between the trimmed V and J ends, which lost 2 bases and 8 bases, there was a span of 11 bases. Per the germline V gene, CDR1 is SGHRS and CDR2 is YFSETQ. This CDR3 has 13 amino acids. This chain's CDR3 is CASSFTGGDEQFF. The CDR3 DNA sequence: TGCGCCAGCAGCTTTACAGGAGGTGATGAGCAGTTCTTC.

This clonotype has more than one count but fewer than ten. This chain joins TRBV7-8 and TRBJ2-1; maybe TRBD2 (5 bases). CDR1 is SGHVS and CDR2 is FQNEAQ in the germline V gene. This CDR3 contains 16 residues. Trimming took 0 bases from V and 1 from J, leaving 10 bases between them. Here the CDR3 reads CASSLAASWSYNEQFF. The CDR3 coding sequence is TGTGCCAGCAGCTTAGCGGCTAGCTGGTCCTACAATGAGCAGTTCTTC.

The CDR3, as DNA: TGTGCCAGCAGTGCGGGGTTCGGGGAGCTGTTTTTT. Residues: CASSAGFGELFF. The rearrangement links TRBV2 to TRBJ2-2, with TRBD2 as a possible D gene (5 bases). Trimming shortened V by 4 bases and J by 7 bases, and 7 bases separated the two germline ends. Germline-derived CDR1 and CDR2 are SNHLY and FYNNEI. This CDR3 has 12 amino acids.

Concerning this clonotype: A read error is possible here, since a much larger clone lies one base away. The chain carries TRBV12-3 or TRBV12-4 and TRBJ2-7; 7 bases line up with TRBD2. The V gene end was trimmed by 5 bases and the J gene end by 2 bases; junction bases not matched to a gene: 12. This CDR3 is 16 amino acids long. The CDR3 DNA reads TGTGCCAGCAGTCCCCAGGGAAGACTAGCTGCCTACGAGCAGTACTTC. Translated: CASSPQGRLAAYEQYF.

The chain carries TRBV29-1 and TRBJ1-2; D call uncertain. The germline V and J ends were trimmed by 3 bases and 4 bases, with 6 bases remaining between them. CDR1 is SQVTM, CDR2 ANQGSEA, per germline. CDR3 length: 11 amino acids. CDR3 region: CSVESLYGYTF. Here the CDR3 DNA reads TGCAGCGTTGAGTCCCTCTATGGCTACACCTTC.

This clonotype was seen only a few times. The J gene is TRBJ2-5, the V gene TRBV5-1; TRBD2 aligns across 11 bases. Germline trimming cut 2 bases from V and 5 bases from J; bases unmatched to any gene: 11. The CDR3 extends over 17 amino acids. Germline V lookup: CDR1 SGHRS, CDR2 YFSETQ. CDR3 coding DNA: TGCGCCAGCAGCTTTACTAGCGGGAGAGAGCTTAGGGAGACCCAGTACTTC. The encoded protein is CASSFTSGRELRETQYF. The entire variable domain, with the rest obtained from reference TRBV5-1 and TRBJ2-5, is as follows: KAGVTQTPRYLIKTRGQQVTLSCSPISGHRSVSWYQQTPGQGLQFLFEYFSETQRNKGNFPGRFSGRQFSNSRSEMNVSTLELGDSALYLCASSFTSGRELRETQYFGPGTRLLVL.

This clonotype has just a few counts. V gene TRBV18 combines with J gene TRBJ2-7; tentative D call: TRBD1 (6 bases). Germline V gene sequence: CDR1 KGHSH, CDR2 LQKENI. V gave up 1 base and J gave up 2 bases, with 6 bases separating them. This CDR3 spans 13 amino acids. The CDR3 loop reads CASSPRDTYEQYF. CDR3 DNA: TGTGCCAGCTCACCACGGGACACCTACGAGCAGTACTTC.

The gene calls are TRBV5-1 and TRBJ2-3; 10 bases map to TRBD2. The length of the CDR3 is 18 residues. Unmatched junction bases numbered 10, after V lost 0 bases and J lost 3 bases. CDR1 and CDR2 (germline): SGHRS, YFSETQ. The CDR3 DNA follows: TGCGCCAGCAGCTTGGTCCCTAGCGGGGGCCTAGCTACAGATACGCAGTATTTT. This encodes CASSLVPSGGLATDTQYF.

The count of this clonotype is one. The CDR3 sequence: CASSQDRALSGNTIYF. The CDR3 coding sequence is TGCGCCAGCAGCCAAGATCGGGCCCTCTCTGGAAACACCATATATTTT. This chain connects TRBV4-3 to TRBJ1-3; D gene unclear. The CDR3 length is 16 residues. V lost 0 bases and J lost 0, with 9 bases in between. Germline V gene lookup returns CDR1 LGHNA and CDR2 YSLEER.

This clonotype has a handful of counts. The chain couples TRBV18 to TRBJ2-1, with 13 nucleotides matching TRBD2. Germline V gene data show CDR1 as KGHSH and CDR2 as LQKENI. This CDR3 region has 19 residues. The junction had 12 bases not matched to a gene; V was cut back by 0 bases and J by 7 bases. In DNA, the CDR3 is TGTGCCAGCTCACCACCGCAACTACGACTAGCGGGAGGAGGGAATGAGCAGTTCTTC. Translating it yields CASSPPQLRLAGGGNEQFF.

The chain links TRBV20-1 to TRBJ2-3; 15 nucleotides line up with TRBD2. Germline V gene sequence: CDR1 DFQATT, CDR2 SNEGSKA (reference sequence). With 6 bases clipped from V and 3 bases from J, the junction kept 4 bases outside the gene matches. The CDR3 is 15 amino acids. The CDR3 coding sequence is TGCAGTGCATCCGGGACTAGCGGGAGGACAGATACGCAGTATTTT. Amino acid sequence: CSASGTSGRTDTQYF.